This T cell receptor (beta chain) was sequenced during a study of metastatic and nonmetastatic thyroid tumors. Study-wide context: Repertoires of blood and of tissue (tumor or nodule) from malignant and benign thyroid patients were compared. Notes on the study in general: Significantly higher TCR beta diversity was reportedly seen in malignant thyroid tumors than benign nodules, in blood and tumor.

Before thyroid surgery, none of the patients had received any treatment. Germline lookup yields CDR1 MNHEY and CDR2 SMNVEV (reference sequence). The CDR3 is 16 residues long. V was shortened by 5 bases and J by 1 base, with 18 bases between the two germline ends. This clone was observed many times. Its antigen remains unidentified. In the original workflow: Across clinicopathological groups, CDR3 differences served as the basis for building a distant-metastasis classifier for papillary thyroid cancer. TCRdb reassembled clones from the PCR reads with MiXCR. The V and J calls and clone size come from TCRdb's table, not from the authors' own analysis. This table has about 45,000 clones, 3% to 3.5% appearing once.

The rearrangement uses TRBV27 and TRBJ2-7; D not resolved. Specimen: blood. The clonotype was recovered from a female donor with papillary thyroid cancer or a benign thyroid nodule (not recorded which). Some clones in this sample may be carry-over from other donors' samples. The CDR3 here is CASSTRLAAQSYEQYF. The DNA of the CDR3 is TGTGCCAGCAGTACTCGGTTGGCAGCGCAGTCCTACGAGCAGTACTTC.